This TCR beta chain was captured in a study of human T cells and chemical hapten exposure. Study summary: While the approximately 22-week study was under way, patients received diphenylcyclopropenone on the scalp every week. Largely, small differences in pooled library volume made per-sample TCR yields vary.

Trimming took off 6 bases at V and 6 bases at J, with 20 bases between the two ends. This CDR3 is built from 15 residues. Per germline, CDR1 SQVTM and CDR2 ANQGSEA. This clonotype was observed a handful of times. This sample's time point: patch test 1, 2 weeks after DPC sensitization. Treatment noted: therapeutic diphenylcyclopropenone sensitization with weekly scalp DPC. The template was total RNA from unfractionated whole blood. Blood was drawn before each patch test was applied. Within the library, unique molecular identifiers were attached to each individual cDNA molecule. TCRdb ran MiXCR on the RACE reads and lists one entry per CDR3 protein. Among approximately 52,000 distinct CDR3 sequences listed, roughly 11% were seen once.

The TCR sequence derives from a woman aged 40 to 50 with alopecia areata. Some clones in this sample may be carry-over from other donors' samples. V and J are TRBV29-1 and TRBJ2-2; D possibly matches TRBD1 or TRBD2 (6 bases each). The sequencing used whole blood, collected in connection with sensitization to the hapten diphenylcyclopropenone (DPC). The CDR3 reads CSVSGGPRSAGELFF. In DNA, the CDR3 is TGCAGCGTGAGTGGGGGGCCGAGGTCTGCCGGGGAGCTGTTTTTT.